This passage covers 3 T cell receptor beta chains from one sample sequenced in a study of blood T cells in healthy people across ages. Then a second PCR, running about 7 to 11 cycles, was carried out with a sample-barcoded 5' primer and a J-beta primer mix. TCRdb ran MiXCR on the 5' RACE reads and lists one entry per CDR3 protein. Of fewer than 2 million distinct CDR3 sequences in the sample, 39% were seen once. Sample: blood. The receptor source for this set is a human donor in good health.

The chain combines TRBV12-3 or TRBV12-4 with TRBJ2-1; tentative D call: TRBD2 (6 bases). The CDR3 totals 17 residues. The V end lost 5 bases, the J end lost 2 bases, and 19 bases lay between the germline ends. In DNA form, the CDR3 reads TGTGCCAGCAGTCCGATCCGTGGCGGGGCCGCCTACAATGAGCAGTTCTTC. It yields the protein CASSPIRGGAAYNEQFF.

This chain connects TRBV9 to TRBJ1-2; D is perhaps TRBD1 (6 bases). Per germline, CDR1 SGDLS and CDR2 YYNGEE. The CDR3 has 15 residues. V was cut by 3 bases and J by 2 bases, with 14 bases left in between. The CDR3 DNA follows: TGTGCCAGCAGCGGCCTCAAGGGGGAGAACTATGGCTACACCTTC. Its protein product is CASSGLKGENYGYTF.

On this clonotype itself: An end of the junction does not agree with germline; a read error may underlie this. The chain uses TRBV11-2 and TRBJ2-1, with D possibly TRBD2 on 6 matching bases. CDR3 length: 15 residues. Germline V lookup: CDR1 SGHAT, CDR2 FQNNGV. This chain's CDR3 is CACSSIRGGMDEQFF. CDR3 nucleotide sequence: TGTGCCTGCAGCTCCATTAGGGGAGGTATGGATGAGCAGTTCTTC.